Many counts were recorded for the clone carrying this T cell receptor beta chain. Antigen: not known. V was pared by 8 bases and J by 2 bases, with 18 bases between. Germline CDR1 reads MNHEY; CDR2 reads SVGAGI. The CDR3 consists of 15 residues. The sample is drawn from a study of early T cells in non-severe SARS-CoV-2 infection. Across the study: The authors sequenced bulk RNA from unsorted whole blood, leaving chains unpaired.

Study-wide points: The VDJdb matching leaned toward anti-spike CD8 responses and overlooked private and CD4 specificities.

Individual cDNA molecules were tagged with unique molecular identifiers, the study reported. Each CDR3 protein gets one entry after TCRdb re-called the 5' RACE reads with MiXCR. The table has roughly 49,000 distinct CDR3 sequences, roughly 4% seen once; the top ten hold 5.5% to 6.5%. The TCR comes from an adult who was a healthcare worker with PCR-confirmed SARS-CoV-2 infection or an uninfected control (not recorded which). The genes are TRBV6-5 and TRBJ1-2, with D perhaps TRBD1 (6 bases). The sequenced sample consisted of whole blood. The DNA of the CDR3 is TGTGCCAGCGGCCTCGTGGAAGGGGGAAACTATGGCTACACCTTC. Encoded protein: CASGLVEGGNYGYTF.